The source of this T cell receptor (beta chain) is a study of Ad26.COV2.S vaccination and SARS-CoV-2 variants. The study, taken as a whole, reports: For non-spike TCRs, breadth in vaccine recipients resembled that in placebo recipients. Vaccine recipients had higher spike-specific TCR breadth than placebo recipients. Using TCR breadth and depth analyses may have led to underestimated total T cell responses.

Turning to this clone: Its antigen is not identified.

Profiling relied on immunoSEQ multiplex PCR, and the TCRdb table lists in-frame clones only, not all of them. The table includes some 400,000 clones, over 75% detected once. Treatment in this sample: 19 received Ad26.COV2.S at low or high dose, single or two shots; several received placebo; per-sample allocation not given. Sample collection was performed on day 63 after the first vaccine or placebo injection. Recruitment in Boston yielded a donor of adult age, 18-55 years. The receptor's source is a person aged 18-65 years who received the Ad26.COV2.S COVID-19 vaccine or a placebo. The specimen comprised peripheral blood, sampled in a trial of Ad26.COV2.S vaccine versus placebo.

CDR3 sequence: CASSLEGGTQYF. The CDR3 DNA follows: TGTGCCAGCAGCTTAGAGGGTGGCACGCAGTATTTT. The chain links TRBV7-2 to TRBJ2-3; D uncertain. The V and J ends lost 1 base and 9 bases respectively, with 8 bases between them. The CDR3 is made up of 12 amino acids. CDR1 is SGHTA and CDR2 is FQGNSA in the germline V gene.